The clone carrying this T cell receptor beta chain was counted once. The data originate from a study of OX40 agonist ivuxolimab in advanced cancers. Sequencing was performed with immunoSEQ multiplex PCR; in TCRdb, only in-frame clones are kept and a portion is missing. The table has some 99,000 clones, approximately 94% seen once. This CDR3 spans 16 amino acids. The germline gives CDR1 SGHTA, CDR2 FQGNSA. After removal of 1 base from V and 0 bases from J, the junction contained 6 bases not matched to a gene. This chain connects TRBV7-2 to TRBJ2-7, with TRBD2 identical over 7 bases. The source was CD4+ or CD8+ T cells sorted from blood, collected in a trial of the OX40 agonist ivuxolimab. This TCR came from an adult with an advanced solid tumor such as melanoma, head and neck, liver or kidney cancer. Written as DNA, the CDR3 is TGTGCCAGCAGCTTAGTTGGCGGGGGTCCCTCCTACGAGCAGTACTTC. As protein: CASSLVGGGPSYEQYF.